A single sample is the source of the 21 T cell receptor beta chains below, sequenced in a study of T-cell reconstitution after alpha-beta-depleted transplantation in children. Preparation of the TCRbeta library used unique molecular identifiers. One entry per CDR3 protein, called by TCRdb with MiXCR from the PCR reads. The sample records approximately 520,000 distinct CDR3 sequences, roughly 11% being singletons. Sequences were derived from PBMCs, mostly from graft donor cells, sampled 180 days after TCRalphabeta/CD19-depleted stem cell transplant. These receptors came from a female patient aged 2-10 years who had a stem cell transplant for aplastic anemia, so the T cells may come from the graft donor.

This clonotype was seen at least ten times. This rearrangement joins TRBV7-8 to TRBJ2-7; 7 bases are a match to TRBD1. The CDR3 length is 12 residues. The V gene end was trimmed by 5 bases and the J gene end by 11 bases; junction bases not matched to a gene: 9. Germline V gene data show CDR1 as SGHVS and CDR2 as FQNEAQ. The CDR3 loop is CASSLDRVFEYF. Here the CDR3 DNA reads TGTGCCAGCAGCCTCGACAGGGTATTTGAGTACTTC.

This clonotype showed up just a few times. The gene calls are TRBV5-5 and TRBJ1-2, with unresolved D. Germline V CDR1 and CDR2: SGHKS, YYEKEE (reference sequence). Trimming pared 0 bases from V and 0 bases from J, leaving 9 bases between. The CDR3 runs to 15 residues. CDR3 in amino acids: CASSLVAAPNYGYTF. CDR3 sequence (DNA): TGTGCCAGCAGCTTGGTAGCAGCTCCTAACTATGGCTACACCTTC.

CDR3 amino acids: CAWSVGPGRQPQHF. CDR3 sequence (DNA): TGTGCCTGGAGTGTAGGCCCCGGACGTCAGCCCCAGCATTTT. This chain uses TRBV30 with TRBJ1-5; no definite D call. Trimming cost V 0 bases and J 6 bases, with 12 bases left between them. CDR1 and CDR2 (germline): GTSNPN, SVGIG (reference sequence). This CDR3 has 14 residues. Full variable domain (missing parts from reference TRBV30 and TRBJ1-5): SQTIHQWPATLVQPVGSPLSLECTVEGTSNPNLYWYRQAAGRGLQLLFYSVGIGQISSEVPQNLSASRPQDRQFILSSKKLLLSDSGFYLCAWSVGPGRQPQHFGDGTRLSIL.

The V call is TRBV9, the J call TRBJ2-7; 8 bases align to TRBD1. Per the germline V gene, CDR1 is SGDLS and CDR2 is YYNGEE. This CDR3 has 15 residues. Trimming took 0 bases from V and 6 from J; bases not matched to a gene: 8. The CDR3: CASSVGGRGLSEQYF. The CDR3 coding sequence is TGTGCCAGCAGCGTAGGTGGCAGGGGGCTCTCCGAGCAGTACTTC.

The V gene is TRBV20-1, the J gene TRBJ2-1, with D tentatively TRBD2 (6 bases). CDR1 and CDR2 (germline): DFQATT, SNEGSKA (reference sequence). This CDR3 is built from 14 residues. V gave up 3 bases and J gave up 6 bases, with 15 bases separating them. The CDR3 DNA reads as TGCAGTGCTAGCCGGGGGAGGATAGGCAATGAGCAGTTCTTC. It is translated as CSASRGRIGNEQFF.

This clonotype occurred a few times. This chain connects TRBV7-3 to TRBJ2-1; D not resolved. Germline loops: CDR1 SGHTA, CDR2 FQGTGA. Deletions cut 1 base from V and 0 bases from J, with 10 bases between. The CDR3 has 16 amino acids. The CDR3 DNA reads TGTGCCAGCAGCTTAAGCGTGATTAGCTCCTACAATGAGCAGTTCTTC. This sequence encodes CASSLSVISSYNEQFF. Combining the CDR3 with reference TRBV7-3 and TRBJ2-1 gives the whole variable domain GAGVSQTPSNKVTEKGKYVELRCDPISGHTALYWYRQSLGQGPEFLIYFQGTGAADDSGLPNDRFFAVRPEGSVSTLKIQRTERGDSAVYLCASSLSVISSYNEQFFGPGTRLTVL.

The chain recombines TRBV5-4 with TRBJ2-3, with D perhaps TRBD1 (5 bases). The CDR3 is made up of 13 amino acids. CDR1 and CDR2 from the germline V gene are SGHNT and YYREEE (reference sequence). Trimming shortened V by 2 bases and J by 6 bases, and 10 bases separated the two germline ends. The CDR3 reads CASSLGASDTQYF. CDR3 coding DNA: TGTGCCAGCAGCTTAGGGGCTTCTGATACGCAGTATTTT.

This clonotype was seen a few times. The chain combines TRBV19 with TRBJ1-5; D unclear. CDR1 is LNHDA, CDR2 SQIVND, per germline (reference sequence). Trimming shortened V by 2 bases and J by 3 bases, and 11 bases separated the two germline ends. The length of the CDR3 is 15 residues. The CDR3 DNA sequence: TGTGCCAGTAGTATAAACAAACAGACCAATCAGCCCCAGCATTTT. Translation gives CASSINKQTNQPQHF. Full variable domain (rest looked up from reference TRBV19 and TRBJ1-5): DGGITQSPKYLFRKEGQNVTLSCEQNLNHDAMYWYRQDPGQGLRLIYYSQIVNDFQKGDIAEGYSVSREKKESFPLTVTSAQKNPTAFYLCASSINKQTNQPQHFGDGTRLSIL.

This chain uses TRBV24-1 with TRBJ2-7; perhaps TRBD1 as D (6 bases). CDR1 and CDR2 from the germline V gene are KGHDR and SFDVKD. This CDR3 is built from 13 residues. The V end was cut by 7 bases, the J end by 4 bases, with 13 bases between. CDR3 sequence (DNA): TGTGCCACCAGGACGGACAGTCTGTACGAGCAGTACGTC. Translation: CATRTDSLYEQYV.

This clonotype was counted only a few times. The chain has TRBV24-1 and TRBJ2-2, with a possible D match to TRBD2 (6 bases). Germline CDR1 KGHDR, CDR2 SFDVKD. Trimming removed 0 bases at V and 5 bases at J, with 12 bases between. The CDR3 contains 16 residues. CDR3 loop: CATSDLGGIRTGELFF. The CDR3 region has the DNA TGTGCCACCAGTGATTTGGGCGGGATCAGAACCGGGGAGCTGTTTTTT.

This clonotype was seen at least ten times. This chain uses TRBV6-5 with TRBJ2-2, with D hard to call. Germline lookup yields CDR1 MNHEY and CDR2 SVGAGI. Trimming stripped 2 bases from V and 2 bases from J, with 3 bases between. The CDR3 loop spans 13 amino acids. CDR3 DNA: TGTGCCAGCAGTTACCCAAACACCGGGGAGCTGTTTTTT. This codes for CASSYPNTGELFF.

This rearrangement joins TRBV20-1 to TRBJ2-7; no clear D gene. CDR3 length: 12 amino acids. V was cut by 6 bases and J by 3 bases, with 12 bases left in between. Germline CDR1 reads DFQATT; CDR2 reads SNEGSKA (reference sequence). The CDR3 DNA is TGCAGTGCCGCCCCCAATCTCTACGAGCAGTACGTC. Amino acids: CSAAPNLYEQYV.

Here the CDR3 DNA reads TGTGCCACCAGCAGAGGAGCGGGAGGAGGAGAGACCCAGTACTTC. Its translation is CATSRGAGGGETQYF. The V and J genes are TRBV15 and TRBJ2-5; 9 bases align to TRBD2. CDR3 size: 15 residues. J was trimmed by 4 bases and V by 1 base; bases with no gene match: 4. Germline CDR1 reads LNHNV; CDR2 reads YYDKDF (reference sequence). Full variable domain (rest looked up from reference TRBV15 and TRBJ2-5): DAMVIQNPRYQVTQFGKPVTLSCSQTLNHNVMYWYQQKSSQAPKLLFHYYDKDFNNEADTPDNFQSRRPNTSFCFLDIRSPGLGDTAMYLCATSRGAGGGETQYFGPGTRLLVL.

This clonotype was counted once. Mismatch with germline at one junction end may stem from a read error. The chain links TRBV7-2 to TRBJ1-6; D unclear. The CDR3 is made up of 15 amino acids. CDR1 SGHTA and CDR2 FQGNSA come from the germline V gene. CDR3 sequence reads: CVSSSGLSYNSPLHF. CDR3 nucleotide sequence: TGTGTCAGCAGCTCGGGGTTGAGCTATAATTCACCCCTCCACTTT.

This clonotype has only a few counts. The rearrangement links TRBV6-2 or TRBV6-3 to TRBJ2-3; 14 bases map to TRBD2. The V gene's germline CDR1 is MNHEY and CDR2 SVGEGT. V lost 2 bases to trimming and J lost 4 bases; unmatched junction nucleotides: 2. The length of the CDR3 is 16 residues. CDR3 region: CASSYLGLAGADTQYF. The CDR3 DNA follows: TGTGCCAGCAGTTACCTGGGACTAGCGGGAGCAGATACGCAGTATTTT.

This clonotype turned up a few times. The chain combines TRBV29-1 with TRBJ1-2; D is possibly TRBD1 (6 bases). V gave up 4 bases and J gave up 4 bases, with 13 bases separating them. The CDR3 covers 13 residues. Germline CDR1 and CDR2: SQVTM and ANQGSEA. The CDR3 here is CSVGTDSSYGYTF. CDR3 DNA: TGCAGCGTTGGGACAGATAGTAGCTATGGCTACACCTTC.

The chain employs TRBV7-2 and TRBJ2-3, with TRBD2 matching 10 bases. The V and J ends lost 1 base and 6 bases, in that order; junction bases with no gene match: 7. CDR3 length: 16 amino acids. The germline gives CDR1 SGHTA, CDR2 FQGNSA. The CDR3 protein is CASSLGGSGRSDTQYF. The CDR3, as DNA: TGTGCCAGCAGCTTAGGAGGTAGCGGGAGGTCGGATACGCAGTATTTT. Combining the CDR3 with reference TRBV7-2 and TRBJ2-3 gives the whole variable domain GAGVSQSPSNKVTEKGKDVELRCDPISGHTALYWYRQSLGQGLEFLIYFQGNSAPDKSGLPSDRFSAERTGGSVSTLTIQRTQQEDSAVYLCASSLGGSGRSDTQYFGPGTRLTVL.

This clonotype was recorded many times. The rearrangement uses TRBV25-1 and TRBJ2-3; 9 nucleotides agree with TRBD2. This CDR3 comprises 17 residues. After removal of 2 bases from V and 3 bases from J, the junction contained 9 bases not matched to a gene. Germline CDR1 MGHDK, CDR2 SYGVNS. This CDR3 is CASSEERWLAGTDTQYF. Written as DNA, the CDR3 is TGTGCCAGCAGTGAAGAAAGGTGGCTAGCGGGGACAGATACGCAGTATTTT.

This clonotype has ten or more counts. The V and J genes are TRBV10-3 and TRBJ2-7; D possibly corresponds to TRBD1 (5 bases). This CDR3 has 13 residues. Trimming left V 10 bases short and J 2 bases short, with 15 bases between. In germline, CDR1 is ENHRY, CDR2 SYGVKD. The CDR3 sequence is CATKESGTYEQYV. The CDR3 nucleotides are TGTGCCACCAAGGAGTCAGGGACCTACGAGCAGTACGTC.

This chain uses TRBV4-2 with TRBJ1-5; the match to TRBD1 covers 10 bases. The trim removed 4 bases at V and 5 bases at J, leaving 23 bases unmatched. Germline CDR1 reads LGHNA; CDR2 reads YNFKEQ. This CDR3 comprises 21 residues. CDR3 protein: CASSPNTGTGEGGTSHQPQHF. The CDR3 DNA follows: TGTGCCAGCAGCCCGAATACCGGGACAGGGGAGGGGGGAACCTCCCATCAGCCCCAGCATTTT.

This clonotype has a count of ten or more. The chain is built from TRBV29-1 and TRBJ2-1; D may match TRBD1 or TRBD2 (5 bases each). In germline, CDR1 is SQVTM, CDR2 ANQGSEA. The V gene lost 6 bases and the J gene lost 5 bases, with 17 bases spanning the gap. The CDR3 spans 14 residues. The CDR3, as DNA: TGCAGCGTATCGAGGGGAAGTTGGGACAATGAGCAGTTCTTC. It codes for CSVSRGSWDNEQFF.